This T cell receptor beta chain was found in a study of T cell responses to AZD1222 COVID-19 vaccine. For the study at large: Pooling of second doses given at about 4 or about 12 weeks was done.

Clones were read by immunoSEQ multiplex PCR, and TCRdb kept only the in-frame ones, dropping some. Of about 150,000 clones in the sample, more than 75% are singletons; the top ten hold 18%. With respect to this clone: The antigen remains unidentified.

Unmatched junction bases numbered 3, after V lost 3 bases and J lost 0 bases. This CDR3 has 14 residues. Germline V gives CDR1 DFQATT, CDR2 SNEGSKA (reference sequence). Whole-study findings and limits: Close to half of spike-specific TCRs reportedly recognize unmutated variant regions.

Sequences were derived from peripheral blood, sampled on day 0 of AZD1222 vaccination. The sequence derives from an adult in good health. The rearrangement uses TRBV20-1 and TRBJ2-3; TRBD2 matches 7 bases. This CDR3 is CSASGRGSTDTQYF. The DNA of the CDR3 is TGCAGTGCTAGTGGGCGGGGGAGCACAGATACGCAGTATTTT.